Presented here are 8 T cell receptor beta chains from one specimen sequenced in a study of shared clonotypes between healthy human individuals. CD8 cells classed as naive were CD45RO-negative and positively selected for CCR7, excluding terminally differentiated effector memory CD45RA+ cells. Generated by immunoSEQ multiplex PCR, the TCRdb table keeps only in-frame clones and is missing some. The sample shows about 2.1 million clones, roughly 95% of them seen only once. Sequenced: naive CD8+ T cells from PBMCs. The origin of the receptors is a man between 18 and 29 years old in good health. Some clones in this sample may be carry-over from other donors' samples.

The chain recombines TRBV7-9 with TRBJ2-1; 11 nucleotides agree with TRBD1. CDR1 is SEHNR, CDR2 FQNEAQ, per germline (reference sequence). Trimming at V came to 5 bases and at J to 7 bases, leaving 10 bases not matched to a gene. The CDR3 sequence is 16 residues long. CDR3 DNA sequence: TGTGCCAGCAGCAAGAAGGACAGGGGGCTAGAGAATGAGCAGTTCTTC. Amino acids: CASSKKDRGLENEQFF.

On this clone itself: Other DNA sequences within the sample encode an identical CDR3. The J gene is TRBJ2-3, the V gene TRBV9; D remains unclear. The CDR3 is 14 amino acids. V was pared by 0 bases and J by 1 base, with 6 bases between. CDR1 is SGDLS, CDR2 YYNGEE, per germline. The CDR3: CASSVAQRTDTQYF. The CDR3, as DNA: TGTGCCAGCAGCGTAGCACAGCGCACAGATACGCAGTATTTT.

This rearrangement joins TRBV10-2 to TRBJ2-7; 11 bases align to TRBD2. CDR1 and CDR2 (germline): WSHSY, SAAADI. The CDR3 is made up of 15 amino acids. The V segment lost 4 bases and the J segment 2 bases; nucleotides outside the gene matches: 4. CDR3 bases: TGCGCCAGCAGTGGGGGACTAGCGGAAACCTACGAGCAGTACTTC. Translated: CASSGGLAETYEQYF.

Turning to this clone: The same CDR3 also results from other DNA sequences found in this sample. The CDR3: CASSPPYSNQPQHF. CDR3 bases: TGTGCCAGCAGCCCCCCCTATAGCAATCAGCCCCAGCATTTT. The rearrangement uses TRBV7-9 and TRBJ1-5; D remains ambiguous. Per the germline V gene, CDR1 is SEHNR and CDR2 is FQNEAQ (reference sequence). V dropped 5 bases and J dropped 0 bases, with 8 bases sitting between them. This CDR3 has 14 residues.

The chain joins TRBV4-2 to TRBJ1-5; TRBD1 matches 7 bases. Per the germline V gene, CDR1 is LGHNA and CDR2 is YNFKEQ. The CDR3 has 18 residues. The junction had 10 bases not matched to a gene; V was cut back by 1 base and J by 1 base. The CDR3 is CASSQGGTDLFSNQPQHF. The CDR3 nucleotides are TGTGCCAGCAGCCAAGGTGGGACAGATTTATTCAGCAATCAGCCCCAGCATTTT.

On this clone: At one end, the junction sequence differs from germline, possibly due to a read error. The chain links TRBV30 to TRBJ2-2; no firm D call. The CDR3 has 13 residues. CDR1 and CDR2 from the germline V gene are GTSNPN and SVGIG (reference sequence). CDR3 loop: CAWGVSNTEELFF. In nucleotides, the CDR3 is TGTGCCTGGGGTGTTTCGAACACCGAGGAGCTGTTTTTT.

V gene TRBV11-1 combines with J gene TRBJ2-5; possible D gene TRBD2, 5 bases. TRBJ2-7 matches the DNA end more closely, so the J call is doubtful. CDR1 SGHAT and CDR2 FQDESV come from the germline V gene (reference sequence). CDR3 length equals 13 residues. The CDR3 sequence: CASSPGSGYEQYF. As DNA, the CDR3 is TGTGCCAGCAGCCCAGGCTCGGGATACGAGCAGTACTTC.

V usage is TRBV5-1 and J usage is TRBJ2-2, with D hard to call. Trimming took 6 bases from V and 4 from J, leaving 16 bases between them. CDR3 length: 15 residues. Per germline, CDR1 SGHRS and CDR2 YFSETQ. The CDR3 DNA is TGCGCCAGCAAAGGGTCGAGGCTTGGCACCGGGGAGCTGTTTTTT. Translated, it gives CASKGSRLGTGELFF.